These 22 T cell receptor beta chains were all obtained from the same sample, sequenced in a study of T-cell reconstitution after alpha-beta-depleted transplantation in children. It was with unique molecular identifiers that the TCRbeta library was prepared. MiXCR, applied by TCRdb to the PCR reads, yields one record per CDR3 protein. In the table there are 440,000 or so distinct CDR3 sequences, over 40% of which are singletons. Sequenced material: PBMCs, taken before TCRalphabeta/CD19-depleted stem cell transplant. The source is a girl aged 2-10 years with aplastic anemia, due to receive a stem cell transplant.

This clonotype was seen a handful of times. This chain joins TRBV6-5 and TRBJ1-5, with D unresolved. Per the germline V gene, CDR1 is MNHEY and CDR2 is SVGAGI. With 2 bases removed from V and 4 bases from J, the gap between germline ends came to 6 bases. This CDR3 is 13 amino acids long. The CDR3 loop is CASSYDPNQPQHF. CDR3 DNA: TGTGCCAGCAGTTACGACCCAAATCAGCCCCAGCATTTT.

This clonotype came up many times. V is TRBV28 and J is TRBJ2-7, with TRBD2 matching 8 bases. This CDR3 has 14 residues. Germline loops: CDR1 MDHEN, CDR2 SYDVKM. J gave up 3 bases and V 2 bases, and 3 bases lay outside the gene matches. CDR3 coding DNA: TGTGCCAGCAGTTTACTAGCGGGTTTCTACGAGCAGTACTTC. As protein: CASSLLAGFYEQYF.

This clonotype was picked up many times. V and J are TRBV7-9 and TRBJ2-7, with D possibly TRBD2 on 6 matching bases. Trimming removed 5 bases at V and 4 bases at J, with 12 bases between. The CDR3 loop spans 13 amino acids. Germline loops: CDR1 SEHNR, CDR2 FQNEAQ (reference sequence). CDR3 nucleotide sequence: TGTGCCAGCAGCCAGGACGGGAGATACGAGCAGTACTTC. Amino acid sequence: CASSQDGRYEQYF.

The chain joins TRBV12-3 or TRBV12-4 to TRBJ1-4; maybe TRBD1 (6 bases). The CDR3 loop spans 18 amino acids. The V end was cut by 3 bases, the J end by 0 bases, with 17 bases between. CDR3 amino acids: CASSFRDIWSSTNEKLFF. For the CDR3, the DNA is TGTGCCAGCAGTTTCCGGGACATTTGGTCCTCAACTAATGAAAAACTGTTTTTT.

V is TRBV20-1 and J is TRBJ2-7; D may match TRBD1 or TRBD2 (6 bases each). This CDR3 has 16 amino acids. Germline-derived CDR1 and CDR2 are DFQATT and SNEGSKA (reference sequence). Trimming removed 4 bases at V and 4 bases at J, with 23 bases between. Here the CDR3 DNA reads TGCAGTGCTAACCCGCGAGAGGGGGACTGGGCGTACGAGCAGTACTTC. This sequence encodes CSANPREGDWAYEQYF.

V and J are TRBV7-8 and TRBJ2-3; unclear D gene. CDR1 is SGHVS, CDR2 FQNEAQ, per germline. V dropped 1 base and J dropped 5 bases, with 13 bases sitting between them. CDR3 length: 15 residues. In nucleotides, the CDR3 is TGTGCCAGCAGCTTAGGCGGTCCCCGCGTAGATACGCAGTATTTT. Its protein product is CASSLGGPRVDTQYF.

This chain connects TRBV12-3 or TRBV12-4 to TRBJ2-4, with 11 positions matching TRBD2. The V and J ends lost 5 bases and 9 bases, in that order; junction bases with no gene match: 9. This CDR3 is 15 amino acids long. DNA for the CDR3: TGTGCCAGCAGTCTAACTAGCGGGAGCTTAGGCATTCAGTACTTC. Translating it yields CASSLTSGSLGIQYF.

This clonotype was found a few times. The chain combines TRBV5-1 with TRBJ2-3; a weak D match, TRBD1 (6 bases). This CDR3 is built from 14 residues. V was cut by 2 bases and J by 3 bases, with 10 bases left in between. Per germline, CDR1 SGHRS and CDR2 YFSETQ. CDR3 nucleotide sequence: TGCGCCAGCAGCTTCCGACAGGCGACAGATACGCAGTATTTT. This sequence encodes CASSFRQATDTQYF. Complete variable domain (other parts from reference TRBV5-1 and TRBJ2-3): KAGVTQTPRYLIKTRGQQVTLSCSPISGHRSVSWYQQTPGQGLQFLFEYFSETQRNKGNFPGRFSGRQFSNSRSEMNVSTLELGDSALYLCASSFRQATDTQYFGPGTRLTVL.

This clonotype has just a few counts. The chain combines TRBV20-1 with TRBJ1-1; D is perhaps TRBD1 (5 bases). The germline V gene encodes CDR1 DFQATT and CDR2 SNEGSKA (reference sequence). V shed 5 bases and J shed 7 bases, with 11 bases lying between them. The CDR3 spans 11 residues. CDR3 amino acids: CSAARVIEAFF. CDR3 in DNA: TGCAGTGCTGCCAGGGTTATTGAAGCTTTCTTT.

The chain couples TRBV28 to TRBJ1-2; D is perhaps TRBD1 (6 bases). The CDR3 contains 12 residues. V was trimmed by 4 bases and J by 8 bases, leaving 11 bases between them. The germline gives CDR1 MDHEN, CDR2 SYDVKM. CDR3 coding DNA: TGTGCCAGCAGTTATCAGGGGCGGGGCTACACCTTC. Protein: CASSYQGRGYTF.

This clonotype has only a few counts. This chain links TRBV4-1 with TRBJ2-1; 10 nucleotides line up with TRBD2. In germline, CDR1 is MGHRA, CDR2 YSYEKL. The V and J ends lost 4 bases and 0 bases, in that order; junction bases with no gene match: 18. The CDR3 runs to 21 residues. The CDR3 loop reads CASSPSGAASGSPSSYNEQFF. For the CDR3, the DNA is TGCGCCAGCAGCCCCTCGGGCGCGGCTAGCGGGAGCCCGAGCTCCTACAATGAGCAGTTCTTC.

CDR3 protein: CASSPVIISLAGSSYEQYF. The DNA of the CDR3 is TGTGCCAGCAGCCCAGTTATAATTTCACTAGCGGGAAGCTCCTACGAGCAGTACTTC. This sequence joins TRBV6-1 and TRBJ2-7; 10 nucleotides match TRBD2. The CDR3 consists of 19 residues. With V trimmed by 6 bases and J by 0 bases, 17 bases remained unmatched. CDR1 and CDR2 from the germline V gene are MNHNS and SASEGT.

The chain carries TRBV4-1 and TRBJ2-1, with D perhaps TRBD1 (6 bases). The V end was cut by 2 bases, the J end by 0 bases, with 14 bases between. The length of the CDR3 is 17 residues. Germline loops: CDR1 MGHRA, CDR2 YSYEKL. The CDR3 DNA follows: TGCGCCAGCAGCCAAACAGGGAACCCAGGCTCCTACAATGAGCAGTTCTTC. Its protein product is CASSQTGNPGSYNEQFF.

This chain uses TRBV15 with TRBJ1-5, with D unclear. The CDR3 is 15 residues long. The germline V and J ends were trimmed by 0 bases and 3 bases, with 9 bases remaining between them. CDR1 is LNHNV, CDR2 YYDKDF, per germline (reference sequence). CDR3 loop: CATSREGRLNQPQHF. The DNA for the CDR3 is TGTGCCACCAGCAGAGAGGGTCGGCTCAATCAGCCCCAGCATTTT.

This clonotype was counted ten times or more. The chain is built from TRBV5-1 and TRBJ1-1; a weak D match, TRBD1 (6 bases). The CDR3 spans 16 residues. Germline V lookup: CDR1 SGHRS, CDR2 YFSETQ. The V end lost 4 bases, the J end lost 0 bases, and 16 bases lay between the germline ends. The CDR3 DNA reads as TGCGCCAGCAGCCCTGGCTGGGGGGGCTTGAACACTGAAGCTTTCTTT. This translates into CASSPGWGGLNTEAFF.

The chain links TRBV11-2 to TRBJ1-1, with 7 bases matching TRBD1. The CDR3 length is 16 residues. The V gene's germline CDR1 is SGHAT and CDR2 FQNNGV. The trim removed 1 base at V and 8 bases at J, leaving 13 bases unmatched. The CDR3: CASSLGGGHRGPEAFF. CDR3 DNA sequence: TGTGCCAGCAGCTTAGGGGGGGGGCACAGGGGCCCCGAAGCTTTCTTT.

The chain joins TRBV7-9 to TRBJ2-3; unclear D gene. This CDR3 is 16 amino acids long. Germline V gene data show CDR1 as SEHNR and CDR2 as FQNEAQ (reference sequence). Trimming removed 2 bases from V and 1 base from J, with 13 bases in between. As DNA, the CDR3 is TGTGCCAGCAGCTTAACGGTGGCTCCGCGCACAGATACGCAGTATTTT. It yields the protein CASSLTVAPRTDTQYF.

This clonotype was seen repeatedly, ten times or more. The chain combines TRBV20-1 with TRBJ2-7, with D possibly being TRBD1 (6 bases). This CDR3 has 13 amino acids. Germline assignment: CDR1 DFQATT and CDR2 SNEGSKA (reference sequence). The germline V and J ends were trimmed by 0 bases and 6 bases, with 12 bases remaining between them. In DNA form, the CDR3 reads TGCAGTGCTAGAGATACGGCAGGGGCCGAGCAGTACTTC. Its translation is CSARDTAGAEQYF.

The J gene is TRBJ2-1, the V gene TRBV20-1, with TRBD2 matching 14 bases. The CDR3 is made up of 19 amino acids. CDR1 is DFQATT, CDR2 SNEGSKA, per germline (reference sequence). The J segment lost 4 bases and the V segment lost 3 bases, leaving 14 bases of the junction unmatched. The CDR3 region is CSASSPGLAGAGGYNEQFF. In nucleotides, the CDR3 is TGCAGTGCTAGCTCACCGGGACTAGCGGGAGCGGGGGGTTACAATGAGCAGTTCTTC.

This chain joins TRBV7-2 and TRBJ2-1, with D unresolved. Germline-derived CDR1 and CDR2 are SGHTA and FQGNSA. V gave up 3 bases and J gave up 10 bases, with 7 bases separating them. The CDR3 has 11 residues. The CDR3 here is CASSFFEEQFF. DNA of the CDR3: TGTGCCAGCAGCTTTTTCGAGGAGCAGTTCTTC.

At least ten counts were recorded for this clonotype. This chain links TRBV20-1 with TRBJ2-1; D gene unclear. The germline V gene encodes CDR1 DFQATT and CDR2 SNEGSKA (reference sequence). The CDR3 contains 12 residues. The V end lost 3 bases, the J end lost 4 bases, and 7 bases lay between the germline ends. The CDR3 sequence: CSASSEYNEQFF. As DNA, the CDR3 is TGCAGTGCTAGTAGTGAGTACAATGAGCAGTTCTTC.

This clonotype was seen many times. This chain links TRBV20-1 with TRBJ2-6; D uncertain. Trimming removed 1 base at V and 0 bases at J, with 7 bases between. There are 15 residues in the CDR3. Germline V CDR1 and CDR2: DFQATT, SNEGSKA (reference sequence). CDR3 in amino acids: CSARGLVSGANVLTF. DNA of the CDR3: TGCAGTGCTAGAGGTCTGGTCTCTGGGGCCAACGTCCTGACTTTC.